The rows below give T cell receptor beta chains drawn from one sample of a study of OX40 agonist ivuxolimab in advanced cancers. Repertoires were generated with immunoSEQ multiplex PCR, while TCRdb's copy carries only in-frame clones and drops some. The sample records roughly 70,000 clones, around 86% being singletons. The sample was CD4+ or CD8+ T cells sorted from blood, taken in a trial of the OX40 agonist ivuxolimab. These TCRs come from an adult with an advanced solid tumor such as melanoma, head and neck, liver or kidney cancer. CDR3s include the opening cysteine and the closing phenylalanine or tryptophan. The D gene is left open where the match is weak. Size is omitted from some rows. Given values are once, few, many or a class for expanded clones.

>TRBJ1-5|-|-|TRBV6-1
TGTGCCAGCAGTGCCGGGAAACCCAGCAATCAGCCCCAGCATTTT
CASSAGKPSNQPQHF
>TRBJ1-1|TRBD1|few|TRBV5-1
TGCGCCAGCAGCCTCTCGTTTGGACAGGGAGACACTGAAGCTTTCTTT
CASSLSFGQGDTEAFF
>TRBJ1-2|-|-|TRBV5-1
TGCGCCAGCAGCTTTCAGGGTTCGACCTATGGCTACACCTTC
CASSFQGSTYGYTF
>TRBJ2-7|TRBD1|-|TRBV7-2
TGTGCCAGCATTAAGGGACAGGGAAGCCACGAGCAGTACTTC
CASIKGQGSHEQYF
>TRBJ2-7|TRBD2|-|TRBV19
TGTGCCAGTAGTATAGGGACTAGCGGCCAGGATGACGAGCAGTACTTC
CASSIGTSGQDDEQYF
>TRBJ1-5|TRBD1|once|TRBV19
TGTGCCAGTAGTTACAGGGGGATGGGGAGCAATCAGCCCCAGCATTTT
CASSYRGMGSNQPQHF
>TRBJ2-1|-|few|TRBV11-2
TGTGCCAGCAGCTTCGGTCAGGGTGGCAATGAGCAGTTCTTC
CASSFGQGGNEQFF
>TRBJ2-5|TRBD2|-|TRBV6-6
TGTGCCAGCATCTTAGCGGGAGGACTAGAGACCCAGTACTTC
CASILAGGLETQYF
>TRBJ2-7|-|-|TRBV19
TGTGCCAGTGGCGAGTCTCGCTCCTACGAGCAGTACTTC
CASGESRSYEQYF
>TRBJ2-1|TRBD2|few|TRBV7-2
TGTGCCAGCAGCTTAGTGGCGCGGGGGGACAATGAGCAGTTCTTC
CASSLVARGDNEQFF
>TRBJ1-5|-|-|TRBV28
TGTGCCAGCAGTTTATGGGGAGGTCAGCCCCAGCATTTT
CASSLWGGQPQHF
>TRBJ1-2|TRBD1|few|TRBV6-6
TGTGCCAGCAGCGGGACAGGAATTAACTATGGCTACACCTTC
CASSGTGINYGYTF
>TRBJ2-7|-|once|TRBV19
TGTGCCAGTAGTCCCCGAGACAGATCCTACGAGCAGTACTTC
CASSPRDRSYEQYF
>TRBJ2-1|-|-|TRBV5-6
TGTGCCAGCAGCCCGCGAGGGGAGTACAATGAGCAGTTCTTC
CASSPRGEYNEQFF
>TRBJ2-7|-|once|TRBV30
TGTGCCTATTCAGACACAAACAACTACGAGCAGTACTTC
CAYSDTNNYEQYF
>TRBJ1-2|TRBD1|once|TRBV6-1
TGTGCCAGCAGTGAACGAACAGGGGGCTCTTATGGCTACACCTTC
CASSERTGGSYGYTF
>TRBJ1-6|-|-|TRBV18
TGTGCCAGCTCCAGGGCCCGGGGATGGAATTCACCCCTCCACTTT
CASSRARGWNSPLHF
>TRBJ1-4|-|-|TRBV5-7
TGTGCCAGCAGCTTGGAGGGGGTAGGGGACCGTACTAATGAAAAACTGTTTTTT
CASSLEGVGDRTNEKLFF
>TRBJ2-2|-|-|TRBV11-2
TGTGCCAGCAGCCCCACCCAGGGGTACACCGGGGAGCTGTTTTTT
CASSPTQGYTGELFF
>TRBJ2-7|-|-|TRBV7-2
TGTGCCAGCAGCTTAGGTAGCGGCTACGAGCAGTACTTC
CASSLGSGYEQYF
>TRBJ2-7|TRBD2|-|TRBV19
TGTGCCAGTAGTCCCAGTGCCCCCGATTTAGCGGGGGGAGTCCACGAGCAGTACTTC
CASSPSAPDLAGGVHEQYF
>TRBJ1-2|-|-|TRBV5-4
TGTGCCAGACTAGCTACCCTTCTACGGACGTCCTATGGCTACACCTTC
CARLATLLRTSYGYTF
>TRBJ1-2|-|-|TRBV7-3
TGTGCCAGCAGCGTCCAAGGGGGTACTAACTATGGCTACACCTTC
CASSVQGGTNYGYTF
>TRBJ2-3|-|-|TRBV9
TGTGCCAGCAGCGTAGGGGGCCGGGCGGATACGCAGTATTTT
CASSVGGRADTQYF
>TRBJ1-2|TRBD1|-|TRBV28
TGTGCCAGCAGTTTAATGGGGGACAGGGTTAACTATGGCTACACCTTC
CASSLMGDRVNYGYTF
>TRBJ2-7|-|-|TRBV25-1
TGTGCCAGCAGTGGGTTACGGGGGGCGACGGGGGAGCAGTACTTC
CASSGLRGATGEQYF
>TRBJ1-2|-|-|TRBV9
TGTGCCAGCAGCGTAGCTCCCGAACCAAACTATGGCTACACCTTC
CASSVAPEPNYGYTF
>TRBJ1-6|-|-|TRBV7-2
TGTGCCAGCAGCTTAGCGGGGAGAATTTCACCCCTCCACTTT
CASSLAGRISPLHF
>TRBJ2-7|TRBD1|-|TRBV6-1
TGTGCCAGCAGTGAAGGACAGGGGTTCGAGCAGTACTTC
CASSEGQGFEQYF
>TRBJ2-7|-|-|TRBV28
TGTGCCACCATCGCGGACAGACGTTTAACCTACGAGCAGTACTTC
CATIADRRLTYEQYF
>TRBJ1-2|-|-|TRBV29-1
TGCAGCGTTGGACAGAACTATGGCTACACCTTC
CSVGQNYGYTF
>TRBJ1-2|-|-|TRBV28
TGCGCCAGCAGTTCGGGTTCTAACTATGGCTACACCTTC
CASSSGSNYGYTF
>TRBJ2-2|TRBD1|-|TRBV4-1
TGCGCCAGCAGCCAAAAACAGGGGTATGGGGACACCGGGGAGCTGTTTTTT
CASSQKQGYGDTGELFF
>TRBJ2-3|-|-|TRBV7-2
TGTGCCAGCAACCTAAATCGGCAGAGCACAGATACGCAGTATTTT
CASNLNRQSTDTQYF
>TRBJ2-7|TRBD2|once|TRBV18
TGTGCCAGCTCACTGGACGTTACGGGAGGGATCTCCTACGAGCAGTACTTC
CASSLDVTGGISYEQYF
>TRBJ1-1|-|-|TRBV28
TGTGCCAGCAGTACGGGGCCCCGTCACACTGAAGCTTTCTTT
CASSTGPRHTEAFF
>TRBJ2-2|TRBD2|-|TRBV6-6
TGTGCCAGCAGTTACTCCCCGGCTAGCGGCACCGGGGAGCTGTTTTTT
CASSYSPASGTGELFF
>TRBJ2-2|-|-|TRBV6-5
TGTGCCAGCAGATCCCAACGGGCGAACACCGGGGAGCTGTTTTTT
CASRSQRANTGELFF
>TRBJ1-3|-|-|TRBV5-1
TGCGCCAGCAGCTCCGGGACACTCCGGCGGAGTGGAAACACCATATATTTT
CASSSGTLRRSGNTIYF
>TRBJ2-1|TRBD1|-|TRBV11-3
TGTGCCAGCAGCTTACAGGGACAGGGGACGAATGAGCAGTTCTTC
CASSLQGQGTNEQFF
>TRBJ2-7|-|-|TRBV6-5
TGTGCCAGCAGTTATCAAGGGGGGGTTTCCTACGAGCAGTACTTC
CASSYQGGVSYEQYF
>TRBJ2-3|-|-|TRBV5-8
TGTGCCAGCAGCTTGGCCACAGATACGCAGTATTTT
CASSLATDTQYF
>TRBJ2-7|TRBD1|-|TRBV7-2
TGTGCCAGCAGCCATCTCCCAGGGGGAGTCTACGAGCAGTACTTC
CASSHLPGGVYEQYF
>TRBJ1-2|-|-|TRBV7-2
TGTGCCAGCAGCTTACGCGGGGACAGCTACACCTTC
CASSLRGDSYTF
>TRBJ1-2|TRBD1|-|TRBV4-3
TGCGCCAGCAGCCGCAACAGGGGAGGAGGCTACACCTTC
CASSRNRGGGYTF
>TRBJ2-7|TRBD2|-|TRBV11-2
TGTGCCAGCAGCTTAAGGGGACTAGCGGCTACATCCTACGAGCAGTACTTC
CASSLRGLAATSYEQYF
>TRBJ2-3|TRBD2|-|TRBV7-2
TGTGCCAGCAGCTTAGGCGGGCGGGGGGATACAGATACGCAGTATTTT
CASSLGGRGDTDTQYF
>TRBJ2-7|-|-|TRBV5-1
TGCGCCAGCGCGGATTCCCCCGGCCGCTCCTACGAGCAGTACTTC
CASADSPGRSYEQYF
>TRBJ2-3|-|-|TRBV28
TGTGCCAGCAGTTTGATAGGGCAGAGCACAGATACGCAGTATTTT
CASSLIGQSTDTQYF
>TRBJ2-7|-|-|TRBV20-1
TGCAGTGCCAGGGGGGCCTACGAGCAGTACTTC
CSARGAYEQYF